This TCR beta chain was sequenced during a study of OX40 agonist ivuxolimab in advanced cancers. Across the study: Partial responses occurred in Three dose-escalation patients, one with hepatocellular carcinoma and two with cutaneous melanoma.

Blood got drawn at baseline, again on cycle 4 day 1, and then on cycle 7 day 1. The repertoire was sequenced with immunoSEQ multiplex PCR; TCRdb's copy has only in-frame clones and lacks some. The sample has some 76,000 clones; about 89% are singletons. V was clipped by 5 bases and J by 3 bases, with 10 bases between them. Per germline, CDR1 SGHVS and CDR2 FNYEAQ. The CDR3 loop spans 14 amino acids. This clone showed up just a few times. The TCR originated in an adult with an advanced solid tumor such as melanoma, head and neck, liver or kidney cancer. The source material was CD4+ or CD8+ T cells sorted from blood, sampled in a trial of the OX40 agonist ivuxolimab. The chain combines TRBV7-6 with TRBJ1-4, with D perhaps TRBD1 (6 bases). CDR3 in DNA: TGTGCCAGCAGCGTCAGGGGCCCTAATGAAAAACTGTTTTTT. The encoded protein is CASSVRGPNEKLFF.